This entry lists 6 T cell receptor beta chains sequenced from one sample in a study of blood T cell repertoires in COVID-19. TCRdb keeps only in-frame clones here, not all; method: immunoSEQ multiplex PCR. This table holds about 320,000 clones, less than 85% found once. What was sequenced was PBMCs or T cells enriched from blood (not recorded which). These receptors all come from a woman in her 30s who had been exposed to COVID-19.

This clone has a single count. The chain recombines TRBV18 with TRBJ1-3; no clear D. The V and J ends lost 2 bases and 0 bases respectively, with 14 bases between them. The CDR3 has 17 amino acids. CDR1 and CDR2 from the germline V gene are KGHSH and LQKENI. Here the CDR3 reads CASSPDGGRGSGNTIYF. The CDR3 DNA reads TGTGCCAGCTCACCAGACGGAGGGAGAGGCTCTGGAAACACCATATATTTT. The full variable domain, rest sourced from reference TRBV18 and TRBJ1-3, is NAGVMQNPRHLVRRRGQEARLRCSPMKGHSHVYWYRQLPEEGLKFMVYLQKENIIDESGMPKERFSAEFPKEGPSILRIQQVVRGDSAAYFCASSPDGGRGSGNTIYFGEGSWLTVV.

This chain uses TRBV10-1 with TRBJ1-1; 10 bases are shared with TRBD1. The germline CDR1 and CDR2 sequences are WNHNN and SYGVQD (reference sequence). This CDR3 spans 13 amino acids. V shed 5 bases, J shed 8 bases, and the junction held 5 bases outside the gene matches. In DNA, the CDR3 is TGCGCCAGCAGTATCCCGGGACAGGGGGAAGCTTTCTTT. It codes for CASSIPGQGEAFF.

In this sample, this clone turned up a few times. This rearrangement joins TRBV12-3 or TRBV12-4 to TRBJ1-6; D unresolved. Between the trimmed V and J ends, which lost 5 bases and 11 bases, there was a span of 13 bases. This CDR3 spans 13 amino acids. CDR3: CASSPRVSTPLHF. The CDR3 DNA sequence: TGTGCCAGCAGTCCCCGGGTCTCGACACCCCTCCACTTT.

CDR3 in DNA: TGCGCCAGCACATCGCAAATCGCCGGACGGCCAGGGGATGAAGCTTTCTTT. Its translation is CASTSQIAGRPGDEAFF. The chain employs TRBV5-1 and TRBJ1-1; D is possibly TRBD1 (6 bases). CDR3 length: 17 amino acids. V was pared by 6 bases and J by 7 bases, with 28 bases between. CDR1 is SGHRS and CDR2 is YFSETQ in the germline V gene.

The chain recombines TRBV28 with TRBJ2-1; 12 positions agree with TRBD1. Germline V CDR1 and CDR2: MDHEN, SYDVKM. Trimming at V came to 5 bases and at J to 8 bases, leaving 13 bases not matched to a gene. This CDR3 spans 17 amino acids. Here the CDR3 reads CASSLDALGQGADEQFF. Written as DNA, the CDR3 is TGTGCCAGCAGTCTGGACGCGTTGGGACAGGGGGCTGATGAGCAGTTCTTC.

The rearrangement uses TRBV29-1 and TRBJ2-7; 9 nucleotides agree with TRBD2. V trimming: 7 bases; J trimming: 5 bases; junction bases outside the gene matches: 15. The CDR3 covers 15 residues. Germline CDR1 is SQVTM and CDR2 is ANQGSEA. In nucleotides, the CDR3 is TGCAGCGCAGCCGCGGGGACTAGCAGGGTTGACGAGCAGTACTTC. It translates to CSAAAGTSRVDEQYF.